Each of the 20 T cell receptor beta chains below was sequenced from the same sample in a study of shared clonotypes between healthy human individuals. The data were produced by immunoSEQ multiplex PCR, yet TCRdb's version contains in-frame clones alone and is incomplete. The sample carries around 2,000,000 clones, about 95% recorded once. As defined, naive CD8 cells were CD45RO-negative and positively selected for CCR7, with terminally differentiated effector memory CD45RA+ cells excluded. Sequencing was done on a sample of naive CD8+ T cells sorted from blood. The origin of the receptors is a man aged 18 to 29 in good health.

The CDR3 here is CASSSRGSSYNEQFF. CDR3 in DNA: TGTGCCAGCAGCTCCCGGGGGAGCTCCTACAATGAGCAGTTCTTC. The chain recombines TRBV5-4 with TRBJ2-1, with a tentative D call TRBD2 (6 bases). The CDR3 runs to 15 residues. The ends were cut back, 3 bases at V and 0 bases at J, with 10 bases in the middle. CDR1 and CDR2 (germline): SGHNT, YYREEE (reference sequence).

Comments on this clone: This sample also contains other DNA sequences that code for the same CDR3. This chain joins TRBV29-1 and TRBJ2-7, with D possibly matching TRBD2 (5 bases). Germline CDR1 SQVTM, CDR2 ANQGSEA. V dropped 4 bases and J dropped 4 bases, with 8 bases sitting between them. The CDR3 is 11 amino acids. The CDR3 loop reads CSVVTGYEQYF. CDR3 nucleotide sequence: TGCAGCGTTGTAACGGGGTACGAGCAGTACTTC.

This chain uses TRBV7-9 with TRBJ2-7, with D uncertain. This CDR3 has 11 residues. Trimming cost V 5 bases and J 5 bases, with 7 bases left between them. CDR1 and CDR2 from the germline V gene are SEHNR and FQNEAQ (reference sequence). The CDR3 loop is CASSIAHEQYF. CDR3 nucleotide sequence: TGTGCCAGCAGCATCGCCCACGAGCAGTACTTC.

In the case of this clone: Other DNA sequences in this sample translate to the same CDR3. The chain employs TRBV28 and TRBJ2-2; D possibly uses TRBD1 or TRBD2 (5 bases each). Trimming shortened V by 3 bases and J by 3 bases, and 11 bases separated the two germline ends. The CDR3 runs 15 residues. Germline CDR1 is MDHEN and CDR2 is SYDVKM. In DNA, the CDR3 is TGTGCCAGCAGTTTGAAACAGGAGGACACCGGGGAGCTGTTTTTT. Its translation is CASSLKQEDTGELFF. Combining the CDR3 with reference TRBV28 and TRBJ2-2 gives the whole variable domain DVKVTQSSRYLVKRTGEKVFLECVQDMDHENMFWYRQDPGLGLRLIYFSYDVKMKEKGDIPEGYSVSREKKERFSLILESASTNQTSMYLCASSLKQEDTGELFFGEGSRLTVL.

The rearrangement joins TRBV4-3 to TRBJ2-7, with 9 bases matching TRBD2. J lost 4 bases, V lost 0 bases, and 13 bases had no gene match. CDR1 and CDR2 (germline): LGHNA, YSLEER. The CDR3 spans 18 residues. This CDR3 is CASSQDPSAGGPIYEQYF. Here the CDR3 DNA reads TGCGCCAGCAGCCAAGATCCCTCGGCGGGAGGGCCCATTTACGAGCAGTACTTC.

About this clone itself: This CDR3 is also generated by other DNA sequences in the sample. This rearrangement joins TRBV28 to TRBJ2-1; the D is unclear. Germline CDR1 and CDR2: MDHEN and SYDVKM. This CDR3 has 11 amino acids. Trimming cost V 5 bases and J 2 bases, with 1 base left between them. This CDR3 reads CASSPYNEQFF. The CDR3 nucleotides read TGTGCCAGCAGTCCCTACAATGAGCAGTTCTTC. Based on the CDR3 plus reference TRBV28 and TRBJ2-1, the full variable domain is DVKVTQSSRYLVKRTGEKVFLECVQDMDHENMFWYRQDPGLGLRLIYFSYDVKMKEKGDIPEGYSVSREKKERFSLILESASTNQTSMYLCASSPYNEQFFGPGTRLTVL.

This clone was seen just once. The V call is TRBV5-4, the J call TRBJ2-7; either TRBD1 or TRBD2 may fit D (5 bases each). Trimming cost V 1 base and J 7 bases, with 12 bases left between them. CDR1 is SGHNT and CDR2 is YYREEE in the germline V gene (reference sequence). The CDR3 is 13 residues long. The CDR3 region is CASSLRVREEQYF. The CDR3, as DNA: TGTGCCAGCAGCTTGCGGGTCAGGGAGGAGCAGTACTTC.

The chain couples TRBV4-1 to TRBJ2-3, with a possible D match to TRBD1 (6 bases). CDR3 length equals 14 residues. Germline CDR1 reads MGHRA; CDR2 reads YSYEKL. The V end was cut by 4 bases, the J end by 1 base, with 9 bases between. The CDR3 nucleotides are TGCGCCAGCAGCCTGAGACAGGGCACAGATACGCAGTATTTT. Its translation is CASSLRQGTDTQYF.

This clone has a single count. The chain uses TRBV27 and TRBJ2-5; D perhaps matches TRBD2 (6 bases). V was trimmed by 1 base and J by 7 bases, leaving 7 bases between them. The V gene's germline CDR1 is MNHEY and CDR2 SMNVEV (reference sequence). There are 12 residues in the CDR3. The CDR3 reads CASSLWGGTQYF. The CDR3 DNA follows: TGTGCCAGCAGTTTATGGGGAGGGACCCAGTACTTC.

The chain joins TRBV7-6 to TRBJ2-7, with 10 positions matching TRBD2. With 0 bases clipped from V and 2 bases from J, the junction kept 4 bases outside the gene matches. CDR3 length: 16 residues. CDR1 is SGHVS, CDR2 FNYEAQ, per germline. The CDR3 loop is CASSLAASGSTYEQYF. Written as DNA, the CDR3 is TGTGCCAGCAGCTTAGCGGCTAGCGGGAGTACCTACGAGCAGTACTTC.

This rearrangement joins TRBV19 to TRBJ1-6; TRBD1 might be the D (6 bases). V lost 4 bases, J lost 13 bases, and 11 bases lay in between. The CDR3 length is 12 residues. Looked up from germline, CDR1 is LNHDA and CDR2 is SQIVND (reference sequence). The CDR3 coding sequence is TGTGCCAGTAGTACTAGGGACATCCCCCTCCACTTT. It specifies CASSTRDIPLHF.

The chain couples TRBV4-1 to TRBJ1-2; 7 bases map to TRBD1. This CDR3 is built from 15 residues. Germline lookup yields CDR1 MGHRA and CDR2 YSYEKL. V dropped 4 bases and J dropped 4; count of bases not matched to a gene: 9. Written as DNA, the CDR3 is TGCGCCAGCAGCCCACGGGACAGTTCCGGCTATGGCTACACCTTC. As protein: CASSPRDSSGYGYTF.

The gene calls are TRBV6-1 and TRBJ2-7; D is ambiguous. The germline V and J ends were trimmed by 0 bases and 2 bases, with 8 bases remaining between them. The CDR3 has 14 amino acids. Germline CDR1 reads MNHNS; CDR2 reads SASEGT. As DNA, the CDR3 is TGTGCCAGCAGTGAAGCGTACAGAACCTACGAGCAGTACTTC. Translation gives CASSEAYRTYEQYF.

This clone has only a few counts. In nucleotides, the CDR3 is TGTGCCAGCACCCTGATGGGGGATGGCTACACCTTC. It yields the protein CASTLMGDGYTF. The J gene is TRBJ1-2, the V gene TRBV6-1, with TRBD1 as a possible D gene (5 bases). Germline CDR1 is MNHNS and CDR2 is SASEGT. V was clipped by 7 bases and J by 6 bases, with 12 bases between them. The CDR3 is made up of 12 amino acids.

This rearrangement joins TRBV7-6 to TRBJ2-1, with 7 bases fitting TRBD1. Trimming at V came to 3 bases and at J to 1 base, leaving 0 bases not matched to a gene. This CDR3 is built from 14 residues. Per germline, CDR1 SGHVS and CDR2 FNYEAQ. The CDR3 nucleotides are TGTGCCAGCAGCTTGACAGGGTCCTACAATGAGCAGTTCTTC. Protein product: CASSLTGSYNEQFF.

This chain links TRBV5-6 with TRBJ2-3; TRBD1 matches 9 bases. The CDR3 is made up of 15 amino acids. Germline V gene data show CDR1 as SGHDT and CDR2 as YYEEEE. V was clipped by 4 bases and J by 4 bases; unmatched bases: 7. In nucleotides, the CDR3 is TGTGCCAGCAGCCCGGGACAGGGAATGGCAGATACGCAGTATTTT. Its protein product is CASSPGQGMADTQYF.

This clone occurred once. The chain joins TRBV5-4 to TRBJ2-3; D possibly corresponds to TRBD2 (6 bases). The CDR3 spans 16 residues. Germline V gives CDR1 SGHNT, CDR2 YYREEE (reference sequence). V was cut by 0 bases and J by 3 bases, with 14 bases left in between. CDR3 loop: CASSLVGGVGTDTQYF. CDR3 nucleotide sequence: TGTGCCAGCAGCTTGGTCGGCGGGGTGGGGACAGATACGCAGTATTTT.

The chain joins TRBV28 to TRBJ2-5, with 14 bases that match TRBD2. CDR3 length: 17 amino acids. Germline CDR1 MDHEN, CDR2 SYDVKM. The trim removed 5 bases at V and 1 base at J, leaving 6 bases unmatched. The CDR3 sequence: CASSQGLAGASQETQYF. The CDR3 DNA reads as TGTGCCAGCAGTCAGGGACTAGCGGGGGCCTCCCAAGAGACCCAGTACTTC. The full variable domain, in which reference TRBV28 and TRBJ2-5 provide the parts outside the CDR3, is DVKVTQSSRYLVKRTGEKVFLECVQDMDHENMFWYRQDPGLGLRLIYFSYDVKMKEKGDIPEGYSVSREKKERFSLILESASTNQTSMYLCASSQGLAGASQETQYFGPGTRLLVL.

The chain couples TRBV5-3 to TRBJ2-7, with D possibly being TRBD2 (6 bases). TRBV5-3 qualifies as an ORF whose function is uncertain. Trimming took 4 bases from V and 11 from J, leaving 19 bases between them. The CDR3 length is 13 residues. CDR3 coding DNA: TGTGCCAGAAGCAAGCGAATGACCCCGGGAGAGTACTTC. Protein: CARSKRMTPGEYF.

CDR3 residues: CASSLTFTGELFF. The CDR3 region has the DNA TGTGCCAGTAGTCTGACCTTTACCGGGGAGCTGTTTTTT. V gene TRBV19 combines with J gene TRBJ2-2; no clear D. CDR3 length: 13 residues. The ends were cut back, 5 bases at V and 5 bases at J, with 9 bases in the middle. Per the germline V gene, CDR1 is LNHDA and CDR2 is SQIVND (reference sequence). Based on the CDR3 plus reference TRBV19 and TRBJ2-2, the full variable domain is DGGITQSPKYLFRKEGQNVTLSCEQNLNHDAMYWYRQDPGQGLRLIYYSQIVNDFQKGDIAEGYSVSREKKESFPLTVTSAQKNPTAFYLCASSLTFTGELFFGEGSRLTVL.